The clone carrying this T cell receptor beta chain has at least ten counts. Its target is not known. These data belong to a study of post-analysis software for immune sequencing data. In the study overall: Relapsing-remitting, secondary progressive and progressive-relapsing multiple sclerosis were all included among the disease courses.

Included in the TCR beta cDNA libraries were unique molecular identifiers. With about 1 to 11 million T cells as the source, hundreds of thousands of cDNA molecules resulted. TCRdb re-called the PCR reads with MiXCR, one entry per CDR3 protein. The sample shows under 900,000 distinct CDR3 sequences, approximately 53% of them seen only once. Germline V gene sequence: CDR1 SQVTM, CDR2 ANQGSEA. CDR3 length: 13 residues. V was clipped by 6 bases and J by 6 bases; unmatched bases: 8. General study findings and limits: Relative to controls, patients with multiple sclerosis showed significantly lower normalized Chao1 diversity. TRBV segments more frequent in patients than in controls numbered roughly five and included TRBV5-6, TRBV5-1 and TRBV20-1.

Sequenced input: blood. This sequence was found in a girl under 18 with multiple sclerosis. V gene TRBV29-1 combines with J gene TRBJ1-1, with 9 bases that match TRBD1. The CDR3 loop reads CSVAQGAIAEAFF. The CDR3, as DNA: TGCAGCGTGGCACAGGGGGCGATCGCTGAAGCTTTCTTT.